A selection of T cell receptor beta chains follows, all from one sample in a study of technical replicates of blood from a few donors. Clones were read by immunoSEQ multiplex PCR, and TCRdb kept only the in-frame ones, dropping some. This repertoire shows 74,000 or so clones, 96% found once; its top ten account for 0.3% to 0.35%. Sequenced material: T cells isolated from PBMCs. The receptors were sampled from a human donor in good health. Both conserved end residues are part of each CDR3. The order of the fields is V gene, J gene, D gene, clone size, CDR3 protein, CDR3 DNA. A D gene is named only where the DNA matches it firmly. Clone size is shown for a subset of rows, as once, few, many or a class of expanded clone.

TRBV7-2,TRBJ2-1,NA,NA,CASSLDGFANEQFF,TGTGCCAGCAGCTTAGATGGCTTCGCCAATGAGCAGTTCTTC
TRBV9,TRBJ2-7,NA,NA,CASSVGGEPYEQYF,TGTGCCAGCAGCGTAGGGGGGGAACCCTACGAGCAGTACTTC
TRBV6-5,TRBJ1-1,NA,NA,CASSWGQFHTEAFF,TGTGCCAGCAGTTGGGGGCAGTTTCACACTGAAGCTTTCTTT
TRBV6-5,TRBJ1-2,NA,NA,CASSYVRSDGYTF,TGTGCCAGCAGTTACGTGAGAAGTGATGGCTACACCTTC
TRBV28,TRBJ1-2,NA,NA,CATGTLGVYGYTF,TGTGCCACCGGGACTCTGGGGGTGTATGGCTACACCTTC
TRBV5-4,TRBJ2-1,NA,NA,CASSSTGPSRRFF,TGTGCCAGCAGCTCAACAGGGCCCTCAAGGCGGTTCTTC
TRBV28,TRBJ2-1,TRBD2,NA,CASRTTGLAGALYNEQFF,TGTGCCAGCAGGACTACTGGACTAGCGGGAGCCCTTTACAATGAGCAGTTCTTC
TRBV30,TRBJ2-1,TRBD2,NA,CAWSPLAGAYNEQFF,TGTGCCTGGAGCCCTTTGGCGGGAGCTTACAATGAGCAGTTCTTC
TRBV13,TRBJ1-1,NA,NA,CASSPGSLTEAFF,TGTGCCAGCAGCCCCGGGTCGCTCACTGAAGCTTTCTTT
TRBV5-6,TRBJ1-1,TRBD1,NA,CASSGTGVSEAFF,TGTGCCAGCAGCGGGACAGGGGTTTCTGAAGCTTTCTTT
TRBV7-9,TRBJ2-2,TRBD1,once,CASSLRDRGTGELFF,TGTGCCAGCAGCCTCCGGGACAGGGGAACCGGGGAGCTGTTTTTT
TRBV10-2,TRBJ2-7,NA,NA,CASCLGAETPSYEQYF,TGCGCCTCCTGCCTGGGGGCCGAGACCCCCTCCTACGAGCAGTACTTC
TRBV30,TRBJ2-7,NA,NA,CAWSEGVLRAGTYEQYF,TGTGCCTGGAGTGAGGGGGTACTAAGGGCAGGCACCTACGAGCAGTACTTC
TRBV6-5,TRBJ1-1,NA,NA,CASSYDRQMNTEAFF,TGTGCCAGCAGTTACGACAGACAGATGAACACTGAAGCTTTCTTT
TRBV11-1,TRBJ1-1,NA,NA,CASSLEWTPEAFF,TGTGCCAGCAGCTTAGAGTGGACACCTGAAGCTTTCTTT
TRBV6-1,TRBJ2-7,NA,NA,CASNQGVSEQYF,TGTGCCAGCAATCAGGGTGTGTCCGAGCAGTACTTC
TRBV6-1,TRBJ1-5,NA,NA,CASSEERGQPQHF,TGTGCCAGCAGTGAAGAAAGGGGGCAGCCCCAGCATTTT
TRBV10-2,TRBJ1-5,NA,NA,CASTEISNQPQHF,TGCGCCAGCACGGAGATCAGCAATCAGCCCCAGCATTTT
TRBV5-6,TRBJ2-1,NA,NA,CASSSPRRANEQFF,TGTGCCAGCAGCTCCCCCCGCAGGGCTAATGAGCAGTTCTTC